The 27 T cell receptor beta chains in this list originate from one sample, sequenced in a study of T-cell memory formation after mild COVID-19. One entry per CDR3 protein results from TCRdb running MiXCR on the 5' RACE reads. The table has roughly 150,000 distinct CDR3 sequences, 14% seen once. The sample was PBMCs or a T cell subset sorted from them (not recorded which). These receptors were obtained from an adult woman who had mild COVID-19 (a few samples of this study predate the infection). Cell type and time point are not known.

There are many counts of this clonotype. V and J are TRBV20-1 and TRBJ2-7; no clear D. Germline loops: CDR1 DFQATT, CDR2 SNEGSKA (reference sequence). Trimming cost V 3 bases and J 0 bases, with 9 bases left between them. This CDR3 is built from 13 residues. In nucleotides, the CDR3 is TGCAGTGCTAGCCCAGTTACCTCCTACGAGCAGTACTTC. Its translation is CSASPVTSYEQYF.

This chain joins TRBV12-3 or TRBV12-4 and TRBJ1-2; no clear D gene. CDR3 length: 15 residues. The V end lost 1 base, the J end lost 1 base, and 10 bases lay between the germline ends. CDR3 residues: CASSLGRRVNYGYTF. The CDR3 bases are TGTGCCAGCAGTTTAGGCAGAAGAGTTAACTATGGCTACACCTTC.

This clonotype occurred a few times. This rearrangement joins TRBV28 to TRBJ1-2; a weak D match, TRBD1 (5 bases). This CDR3 is built from 15 residues. The germline gives CDR1 MDHEN, CDR2 SYDVKM. Trimming left V 3 bases short and J 3 bases short, with 14 bases between. The CDR3 loop is CASSFPDRSHYGYTF. CDR3 coding DNA: TGTGCCAGCAGTTTCCCAGACAGAAGTCACTATGGCTACACCTTC.

This clonotype occurred a few times. The J gene is TRBJ2-5, the V gene TRBV4-1; a weak D match, TRBD1 (6 bases). This CDR3 comprises 15 residues. V lost 4 bases, J lost 5 bases, and 17 bases lay in between. Germline V gives CDR1 MGHRA, CDR2 YSYEKL. The DNA of the CDR3 is TGCGCCAGCAGCCCCCATATGGGGGCCGGGGAGACCCAGTACTTC. Encoded protein: CASSPHMGAGETQYF.

This clonotype was observed a few times. The chain joins TRBV7-3 to TRBJ2-7; 7 bases agree with TRBD1. V shed 5 bases and J 6 bases; nucleotides not matched to a gene: 16. Germline CDR1 SGHTA, CDR2 FQGTGA. The CDR3 contains 16 residues. CDR3 nucleotide sequence: TGTGCCAGCAGCCAAGGGGCCGTCAGGGGGATCGGCGAGCAGTACTTC. It is translated as CASSQGAVRGIGEQYF.

This clonotype was counted between two and nine times. The J gene is TRBJ1-1, the V gene TRBV19; TRBD1 matches 7 bases. The CDR3 loop spans 15 amino acids. Germline loops: CDR1 LNHDA, CDR2 SQIVND (reference sequence). J gave up 0 bases and V 6 bases, and 7 bases lay outside the gene matches. The CDR3 nucleotides read TGTGCCAGTAGGAGGACAGGATTCATGAACACTGAAGCTTTCTTT. Amino acid sequence: CASRRTGFMNTEAFF.

In this sample, this clonotype turned up a few times. In nucleotides, the CDR3 is TGTGCCAGCAGCTTTGGGGGGCACAACAATCAGCCCCAGCATTTT. Amino acids: CASSFGGHNNQPQHF. The chain employs TRBV7-2 and TRBJ1-5; D is possibly TRBD1 (6 bases). Between the trimmed V and J ends, which lost 3 bases and 3 bases, there was a span of 12 bases. Germline loops: CDR1 SGHTA, CDR2 FQGNSA. The CDR3 totals 15 residues.

This clonotype was detected only a few times. V and J are TRBV24-1 and TRBJ2-2; D possibly corresponds to TRBD1 (6 bases). V gave up 7 bases and J gave up 5 bases, with 10 bases separating them. Germline CDR1 and CDR2: KGHDR and SFDVKD. The CDR3 contains 13 residues. The DNA of the CDR3 is TGTGCCACCAGATCAGGGGTAACCGGGGAGCTGTTTTTT. Its translation is CATRSGVTGELFF.

V and J are TRBV5-5 and TRBJ2-6; 8 bases match TRBD1. The CDR3 spans 17 residues. The germline V gene has CDR1 SGHKS and CDR2 YYEKEE (reference sequence). Germline trimming cut 3 bases from V and 2 bases from J; bases unmatched to any gene: 7. The CDR3, as DNA: TGTGCCAGCAGCTCTGGACAGGGACAGCCTGGGGCCAACGTCCTGACTTTC. Protein sequence: CASSSGQGQPGANVLTF.

The J gene is TRBJ1-5, the V gene TRBV19; D may be TRBD1 (5 bases). Deletions cut 4 bases from V and 13 bases from J, with 14 bases between. The CDR3 extends over 12 amino acids. Germline values: CDR1 LNHDA, CDR2 SQIVND (reference sequence). This CDR3 is CASSTRGGGQHF. CDR3 bases: TGTGCCAGTAGTACCCGCGGGGGTGGTCAGCATTTT.

The chain employs TRBV3-1 and TRBJ2-7; D might be TRBD2 (6 bases). Germline CDR1 is LGHDT and CDR2 is YNNKEL (reference sequence). This CDR3 is 14 amino acids long. The germline V and J ends were trimmed by 0 bases and 3 bases, with 9 bases remaining between them. CDR3 amino acids: CASSQDLASYEQYF. In DNA, the CDR3 is TGTGCCAGCAGCCAAGACCTAGCGAGCTACGAGCAGTACTTC.

The chain uses TRBV19 and TRBJ2-1; no clear D gene. The length of the CDR3 is 17 residues. Trimming took 0 bases from V and 5 from J, leaving 17 bases between them. The V gene's germline CDR1 is LNHDA and CDR2 SQIVND (reference sequence). The CDR3 reads CASSIDLTEELDNEQFF. CDR3 DNA: TGTGCCAGTAGTATAGATCTAACAGAAGAGTTGGACAATGAGCAGTTCTTC. Drawing the rest from reference TRBV19 and TRBJ2-1, the complete variable domain is DGGITQSPKYLFRKEGQNVTLSCEQNLNHDAMYWYRQDPGQGLRLIYYSQIVNDFQKGDIAEGYSVSREKKESFPLTVTSAQKNPTAFYLCASSIDLTEELDNEQFFGPGTRLTVL.

The sample holds a few counts of this clonotype. The rearrangement joins TRBV12-3 or TRBV12-4 to TRBJ1-2; D uncertain. This CDR3 comprises 16 residues. V lost 4 bases, J lost 0 bases, and 15 bases lay in between. The chain's CDR3 is CASSSPIGSSNYGYTF. DNA of the CDR3: TGTGCCAGCAGTTCCCCCATAGGCTCATCTAACTATGGCTACACCTTC.

The chain couples TRBV20-1 to TRBJ1-4; D uncertain. Trimming removed 2 bases at V and 5 bases at J, with 12 bases between. This CDR3 spans 14 amino acids. Germline values: CDR1 DFQATT, CDR2 SNEGSKA (reference sequence). Here the CDR3 DNA reads TGCAGTGCTAGATCACCAGAGTTAAATGAAAAACTGTTTTTT. This encodes CSARSPELNEKLFF.

The chain joins TRBV27 to TRBJ1-6; 8 nucleotides align to TRBD1. J was trimmed by 10 bases and V by 6 bases; bases with no gene match: 8. Germline V lookup: CDR1 MNHEY, CDR2 SMNVEV (reference sequence). The CDR3 contains 14 residues. The CDR3 DNA sequence: TGTGCCAGCAGGCTTGGACAGGGTCACTCACCCCTCCACTTT. Amino acid sequence: CASRLGQGHSPLHF.

The chain joins TRBV27 to TRBJ2-5; 8 bases map to TRBD1. V lost 5 bases to trimming and J lost 2 bases; unmatched junction nucleotides: 13. Germline CDR1 reads MNHEY; CDR2 reads SMNVEV (reference sequence). The CDR3 is 17 amino acids. The CDR3 spells CASSGQGARMGQETQYF. The DNA of the CDR3 is TGTGCCAGCAGTGGCCAGGGGGCACGGATGGGTCAAGAGACCCAGTACTTC.

This clonotype was recorded a few times. The chain has TRBV20-1 and TRBJ1-1; weak D call: TRBD1 (5 bases). In germline, CDR1 is DFQATT, CDR2 SNEGSKA (reference sequence). There are 14 residues in the CDR3. The ends were cut back, 3 bases at V and 1 base at J, with 12 bases in the middle. CDR3 coding DNA: TGCAGTGCTAGGGCCGGGGCCTCGAACACTGAAGCTTTCTTT. It is translated as CSARAGASNTEAFF.

The rearrangement links TRBV27 to TRBJ2-5, with TRBD2 matching over 10 bases. Germline V gene sequence: CDR1 MNHEY, CDR2 SMNVEV (reference sequence). With 8 bases clipped from V and 6 bases from J, the junction kept 12 bases outside the gene matches. The CDR3 extends over 15 amino acids. CDR3 sequence: CASARSGGARKTQYF. The CDR3 DNA reads TGTGCCAGCGCTAGAAGCGGGGGGGCTCGAAAGACCCAGTACTTC.

V and J are TRBV24-1 and TRBJ2-5; D perhaps matches TRBD2 (6 bases). Germline assignment: CDR1 KGHDR and CDR2 SFDVKD. V lost 5 bases and J 5 bases, leaving 11 bases between the germline ends. This CDR3 has 13 residues. The CDR3 spells CATSGWAGETQYF. The CDR3 nucleotides are TGTGCCACCAGTGGATGGGCGGGGGAGACCCAGTACTTC.

The chain employs TRBV5-1 and TRBJ2-7, with D unresolved. The V and J ends lost 0 bases and 0 bases respectively, with 4 bases between them. CDR1 and CDR2 from the germline V gene are SGHRS and YFSETQ. CDR3 length: 13 residues. This CDR3 is CASSLEDSYEQYF. CDR3 coding DNA: TGCGCCAGCAGCTTGGAAGACTCCTACGAGCAGTACTTC.

V usage is TRBV5-4 and J usage is TRBJ2-1; D perhaps matches TRBD1 (5 bases). This CDR3 region has 15 residues. Trimming stripped 2 bases from V and 1 base from J, with 10 bases between. CDR1 and CDR2 (germline): SGHNT, YYREEE (reference sequence). For the CDR3, the DNA is TGTGCCAGCAGCTTCCGGACACTTTCCTACAATGAGCAGTTCTTC. Translation: CASSFRTLSYNEQFF.

The table lists this clonotype with a few counts. The chain couples TRBV20-1 to TRBJ2-7; tentative D call: TRBD2 (5 bases). The CDR3 sequence is 14 residues long. Germline CDR1 reads DFQATT; CDR2 reads SNEGSKA (reference sequence). Trimming pared 2 bases from V and 0 bases from J, leaving 11 bases between. CDR3 sequence: CSARTDAGSYEQYF. CDR3 nucleotide sequence: TGCAGTGCTAGAACAGATGCGGGCTCCTACGAGCAGTACTTC.

This clonotype was seen more than once but under ten times. V and J are TRBV20-1 and TRBJ2-7, with D unclear. The V end lost 6 bases, the J end lost 3 bases, and 9 bases lay between the germline ends. The germline CDR1 and CDR2 sequences are DFQATT and SNEGSKA (reference sequence). The CDR3 length is 11 residues. The CDR3 protein is CSALPLYEQYF. For the CDR3, the DNA is TGCAGTGCCCTCCCCCTCTACGAGCAGTACTTC.

V is TRBV9 and J is TRBJ1-2; D is unresolved. CDR1 is SGDLS and CDR2 is YYNGEE in the germline V gene. The V end was cut by 2 bases, the J end by 4 bases, with 15 bases between. CDR3 length: 15 residues. The CDR3 protein is CASSVGLVRSYGYTF. The CDR3 region has the DNA TGTGCCAGCAGCGTTGGACTGGTAAGGAGCTATGGCTACACCTTC.

This clonotype showed up just a few times. The V call is TRBV19, the J call TRBJ1-5; D is perhaps TRBD1 (5 bases). V lost 3 bases and J 4 bases, leaving 10 bases between the germline ends. In germline, CDR1 is LNHDA, CDR2 SQIVND (reference sequence). The CDR3 covers 14 residues. The CDR3 sequence: CASSIGGFNQPQHF. CDR3 nucleotides: TGTGCCAGTAGTATCGGGGGATTTAATCAGCCCCAGCATTTT. Full variable domain (outside the CDR3, taken from reference TRBV19 and TRBJ1-5): DGGITQSPKYLFRKEGQNVTLSCEQNLNHDAMYWYRQDPGQGLRLIYYSQIVNDFQKGDIAEGYSVSREKKESFPLTVTSAQKNPTAFYLCASSIGGFNQPQHFGDGTRLSIL.

The rearrangement joins TRBV7-8 to TRBJ2-1; the D is unclear. This CDR3 region has 14 residues. Trimming removed 4 bases at V and 2 bases at J, with 9 bases between. CDR1 and CDR2 (germline): SGHVS, FQNEAQ. CDR3 amino acids: CASSSLGPYNEQFF. Here the CDR3 DNA reads TGTGCCAGCAGCTCCTTAGGGCCCTACAATGAGCAGTTCTTC.

The sample holds a few counts of this clonotype. The CDR3 reads CSVEEPGLKNEQFF. In DNA, the CDR3 is TGCAGCGTTGAAGAACCGGGACTAAAGAATGAGCAGTTCTTC. The chain uses TRBV29-1 and TRBJ2-1; 7 nucleotides line up with TRBD2. Germline V gene sequence: CDR1 SQVTM, CDR2 ANQGSEA. V lost 0 bases, J lost 7 bases, and 6 bases stayed unmatched. The CDR3 sequence is 14 residues long.